These T cell receptor beta chains were read from a single sample in a study of shared clonotypes between healthy human individuals. Sequencing was performed with immunoSEQ multiplex PCR; in TCRdb, only in-frame clones are kept and a portion is missing. The sample lists over 400,000 clones, 70% to 80% occurring once. The sequenced sample was PBMCs. These receptors came from a woman in her thirties or forties in good health. Some clones in this sample may be carry-over from other donors' samples. Both conserved end residues are part of each CDR3. The D gene is left open where the match is weak. Clone size is given for some rows only: seen once, a few or many times, or a class if the clone is expanded.

J: TRBJ2-1; size: .; V: TRBV11-1; D: TRBD2; DNA: TGTGCCAGCAGTCCCGGACTAGCGGGAGGAAATGAGCAGTTCTTC; CDR3: CASSPGLAGGNEQFF
J: TRBJ1-2; size: .; V: TRBV11-2; D: .; DNA: TGTGCCAGCAGCTTAGGGGCCGTAACTGGCATCTATGGCTACACCTTC; CDR3: CASSLGAVTGIYGYTF
J: TRBJ2-3; size: .; V: TRBV19; D: TRBD2; DNA: TGTGCCAGTAGCCTTCTAGCGGGAGGTTTGGGAGAGACGAAAAGAGATACGCAGTATTTT; CDR3: CASSLLAGGLGETKRDTQYF
J: TRBJ2-7; size: .; V: TRBV6-6; D: TRBD1; DNA: TGTGCCAGCAGTTCCCGGGACAGGGGGTCCTACGAGCAGTACTTC; CDR3: CASSSRDRGSYEQYF
J: TRBJ2-2; size: few; V: TRBV30; D: TRBD1; DNA: TGTGCCTGGAGTGTACGGGACAGTGGGGAGCTGTTTTTT; CDR3: CAWSVRDSGELFF
J: TRBJ2-2; size: .; V: TRBV27; D: .; DNA: TGTGCCAGCAGTTTATGGGCCCCGGGACCTCTGAACACCGGGGAGCTGTTTTTT; CDR3: CASSLWAPGPLNTGELFF
J: TRBJ2-7; size: .; V: TRBV6-4; D: TRBD1; DNA: TGTGCCAGCAGTGTAAGACAGGGTTACGAGCAGTACTTC; CDR3: CASSVRQGYEQYF
J: TRBJ1-6; size: once; V: TRBV5-1; D: TRBD1; DNA: TGCGCCAGCAGCTCTCAGACAGGGAATAATTCACCCCTCCACTTT; CDR3: CASSSQTGNNSPLHF
J: TRBJ1-2; size: .; V: TRBV6-5; D: .; DNA: TGTGCCAGCAGCCGTCAAAGGGATAACTATGGCTACACCTTC; CDR3: CASSRQRDNYGYTF
J: TRBJ2-3; size: few; V: TRBV11-3; D: TRBD1; DNA: TGTGCCAGCAGCCTCCGGACAGGGTCAGGAACAGATACGCAGTATTTT; CDR3: CASSLRTGSGTDTQYF
J: TRBJ2-3; size: .; V: TRBV5-4; D: TRBD2; DNA: TGTGCCAGCAGCTTCGATTCAAGCGGGAGGGCCATAGATACGCAGTATTTT; CDR3: CASSFDSSGRAIDTQYF
J: TRBJ1-3; size: once; V: TRBV7-9; D: TRBD1; DNA: TGTGCCAGCAGCTTACCCACAGGGGGCCGGGCCAACACCATATATTTT; CDR3: CASSLPTGGRANTIYF
J: TRBJ2-5; size: .; V: TRBV5-4; D: TRBD1; DNA: TGTGCCAGCAACTTGACAGGGGTCCCGGAGACCCAGTACTTC; CDR3: CASNLTGVPETQYF
J: TRBJ1-6; size: .; V: TRBV28; D: TRBD1; DNA: TGTGCCAGCAGTTTATTGGACAGGGACGGTTCACCCCTCCACTTT; CDR3: CASSLLDRDGSPLHF
J: TRBJ2-5; size: .; V: TRBV11-3; D: TRBD2; DNA: TGTGCCAGCAGCTTAGAAGGGCTAGCGGGAGAGACCCAGTACTTC; CDR3: CASSLEGLAGETQYF
J: TRBJ1-5; size: .; V: TRBV19; D: TRBD1; DNA: TGTGCCAGTAGTGCCTCCGGGACAGCGGCTTATAGCAATCAGCCCCAGCATTTT; CDR3: CASSASGTAAYSNQPQHF
J: TRBJ2-1; size: .; V: TRBV28; D: TRBD2; DNA: TGTGCCAGCAGTTCTGGGACTAGGAGGAGGTCTGAGCAGTTCTTC; CDR3: CASSSGTRRRSEQFF
J: TRBJ2-6; size: .; V: TRBV5-8; D: TRBD1; DNA: TGTGCCAGCAGCTTCTTACGGACAGGGGCACCTGGGGCCAACGTCCTGACTTTC; CDR3: CASSFLRTGAPGANVLTF
J: TRBJ2-3; size: .; V: TRBV28; D: .; DNA: TGTGCCAGCAGTTTGGGGTCTCCTGGCACAGATACGCAGTATTTT; CDR3: CASSLGSPGTDTQYF
J: TRBJ2-7; size: .; V: TRBV5-1; D: TRBD1; DNA: TGCGCCACCAGACAGGGGCCTCTCTCCTACGAGCAGTACTTC; CDR3: CATRQGPLSYEQYF
J: TRBJ2-7; size: .; V: TRBV5-1; D: TRBD2; DNA: TGCGCCAGCAGCTTGGCCCCGGCGAGCGGGAGGGCCTACGAGCAGTACTTC; CDR3: CASSLAPASGRAYEQYF
J: TRBJ2-2; size: .; V: TRBV27; D: .; DNA: TGTGCCAGCAGTTGGCGGGAAACCGGGGAGCTGTTTTTT; CDR3: CASSWRETGELFF
J: TRBJ2-5; size: .; V: TRBV4-2; D: .; DNA: TGTGCCAGCAGCCAAGGACAGCAAGAGACCCAGTACTTC; CDR3: CASSQGQQETQYF
J: TRBJ1-1; size: .; V: TRBV18; D: .; DNA: TGTGCCAGCTCACCCACAGCGAACACTGAAGCTTTCTTT; CDR3: CASSPTANTEAFF
J: TRBJ2-3; size: .; V: TRBV4-3; D: TRBD1; DNA: TGCGCCAGCAGACAGGGGGCGAGCGGAGATACGCAGTATTTT; CDR3: CASRQGASGDTQYF
J: TRBJ1-2; size: .; V: TRBV5-6; D: .; DNA: TGTGCCAGCAGCTTCTCGGGTAACTATGGCTACACCTTC; CDR3: CASSFSGNYGYTF
J: TRBJ2-3; size: .; V: TRBV6-4; D: TRBD2; DNA: TGTGCCAGCAGTGGGGGACTAGCGGGAGGGCCAGATACGCAGTATTTT; CDR3: CASSGGLAGGPDTQYF
J: TRBJ1-5; size: .; V: TRBV6-1; D: .; DNA: TGTGCCAGCAGTGAAAGGTGGGATCAGCCCCAGCATTTT; CDR3: CASSERWDQPQHF
J: TRBJ1-5; size: .; V: TRBV28; D: .; DNA: TGTGCCAGCGGAGGGGGGAACCAGCCCCAGCATTTT; CDR3: CASGGGNQPQHF
J: TRBJ2-2; size: .; V: TRBV28; D: TRBD1; DNA: TGTGCCAGCAGTCCAAGGGGGCCTAGGGCCGGGGAGCTGTTTTTT; CDR3: CASSPRGPRAGELFF
J: TRBJ2-5; size: .; V: TRBV7-2; D: .; DNA: TGTGCCAGCAGCTTAGCTAGTTCGGCGGGACAAGAGACCCAGTACTTC; CDR3: CASSLASSAGQETQYF
J: TRBJ1-2; size: .; V: TRBV20-1; D: .; DNA: TGCAGTGCTAAGTTCTTCTACACCTTC; CDR3: CSAKFFYTF
J: TRBJ1-5; size: few; V: TRBV28; D: TRBD1; DNA: TGTGCCAGCAGTTATCCGGGACAGGGTGGGTCAGCCCAGCATTTT; CDR3: CASSYPGQGGSAQHF
J: TRBJ1-1; size: .; V: TRBV15; D: .; DNA: TGTGCCACCAGGACAGGTGGTACTGAAGCTTTCTTT; CDR3: CATRTGGTEAFF
J: TRBJ1-5; size: .; V: TRBV5-5; D: TRBD1; DNA: TGTGCCAGCAGCTTAATGACAGGGGGCGGCAATCAGCCCCAGCATTTT; CDR3: CASSLMTGGGNQPQHF
J: TRBJ2-4; size: .; V: TRBV18; D: TRBD1; DNA: TGTGCCAGCTCACTGGGACAGGAGGGGGACATTCAGTACTTC; CDR3: CASSLGQEGDIQYF
J: TRBJ2-3; size: .; V: TRBV28; D: .; DNA: TGTGCCAGCAGTTTTGGCGGGAGCACAGATACGCAGTATTTT; CDR3: CASSFGGSTDTQYF
J: TRBJ1-5; size: .; V: TRBV6-4; D: .; DNA: TGTGCCAGCAGCACCCCTCAGAATCAGCCCCAGCATTTT; CDR3: CASSTPQNQPQHF
J: TRBJ1-2; size: .; V: TRBV7-9; D: TRBD1; DNA: TGTGCCAGCAGCGCGGGACAGGGAGGCTATGGCTACACCTTC; CDR3: CASSAGQGGYGYTF
J: TRBJ1-1; size: many; V: TRBV10-3; D: .; DNA: TGTGCCATCAGCGTGGGACACATGAACACTGAAGCTTTCTTT; CDR3: CAISVGHMNTEAFF
J: TRBJ2-1; size: .; V: TRBV28; D: TRBD2; DNA: TGTGCCAGCAGCCCTAGCGGGGGAAGCTCCTACAATGAGCAGTTCTTC; CDR3: CASSPSGGSSYNEQFF
J: TRBJ1-4; size: .; V: TRBV28; D: .; DNA: TGTGCCAGCAGTTTCCAGGGATTTGGCGATGAAAAACTGTTTTTT; CDR3: CASSFQGFGDEKLFF
J: TRBJ1-4; size: .; V: TRBV6-8; D: TRBD1; DNA: TGTGCCAGCAGTTACTCCCTCCGAGGGGGCCCTGAAAAACTGTTTTTT; CDR3: CASSYSLRGGPEKLFF
J: TRBJ1-2; size: few; V: TRBV19; D: TRBD1; DNA: TGTGCCAGTAGTACGCCCGGGACAGGGGTGGAGGATGGCTACACCTTC; CDR3: CASSTPGTGVEDGYTF
J: TRBJ1-1; size: few; V: TRBV9; D: TRBD1; DNA: TGTGCCAGCAGCCCAAAACCGGTCGGGACAGTCAGAACTGAAGCTTTCTTT; CDR3: CASSPKPVGTVRTEAFF
J: TRBJ2-7; size: .; V: TRBV5-6; D: .; DNA: TGTGCCAGCAGCTTGTTTCCGGGGACCGGCTCTCGGGAGCAGTACTTC; CDR3: CASSLFPGTGSREQYF
J: TRBJ2-1; size: .; V: TRBV7-2; D: TRBD2; DNA: TGTGCCAGCAGCAGGCAGGCGGGAGGAATATTGGAGCAGTTCTTC; CDR3: CASSRQAGGILEQFF
J: TRBJ2-1; size: .; V: TRBV5-4; D: .; DNA: TGTGCCAGCAGCCTTGGACTGAGCAATGAGCAGTTCTTC; CDR3: CASSLGLSNEQFF
J: TRBJ2-7; size: once; V: TRBV14; D: .; DNA: TGTGCCAGCAGCCAAGAGCCAGGGAGATTAGGCGAGCAGTACTTC; CDR3: CASSQEPGRLGEQYF
J: TRBJ2-7; size: .; V: TRBV11-3; D: TRBD1; DNA: TGTGCCAGCAGCTTAGGTCCGACAGGGGCCCACTACGAGCAGTACTTC; CDR3: CASSLGPTGAHYEQYF
J: TRBJ2-7; size: .; V: TRBV4-1; D: TRBD2; DNA: TGCGCTTCCGGCGAGCGGGAGGGCCGGTACGAGCAGTACTTC; CDR3: CASGEREGRYEQYF
J: TRBJ2-7; size: .; V: TRBV11-2; D: TRBD1; DNA: TGTGCCAGCAGCTTAGGACAGGGCCCCTACGAGCAGTACTTC; CDR3: CASSLGQGPYEQYF
J: TRBJ2-7; size: .; V: TRBV15; D: TRBD2; DNA: TGTGCCACCAGCACTGGATCTAGCGGAAACTACGAGCAGTACTTC; CDR3: CATSTGSSGNYEQYF
J: TRBJ1-1; size: once; V: TRBV21-1; D: .; DNA: TGTGCCAGCAGCGCCGGGAGGCCGGTAGGTTCTGAAGCTTTCTTT; CDR3: CASSAGRPVGSEAFF
J: TRBJ1-2; size: .; V: TRBV30; D: .; DNA: TGTGCCTGGAGTGGGTCGAACTATGGCTACACCTTC; CDR3: CAWSGSNYGYTF
J: TRBJ1-5; size: .; V: TRBV7-2; D: .; DNA: TGTGCCAGCACCACCCAGGGCGGTCAGCCCCAGCATTTT; CDR3: CASTTQGGQPQHF
J: TRBJ2-7; size: .; V: TRBV27; D: TRBD1; DNA: TGTGCCAGCAGTTCCCAGACAGGGGTAAACTCCTACGAGCAGTACTTC; CDR3: CASSSQTGVNSYEQYF